This T cell receptor beta chain was recorded in a study of blood T cell repertoires in COVID-19. Overall study context: Acute-phase and convalescent COVID-19 samples originated in the United States, Italy and Spain. T cells, B-cell-depleted T cells, or PBMCs supplied cDNA or gDNA.

The table lists this clone with a count of one. As handled by the study authors: Scientists estimated how many nucleated cells there were by amplifying reference gene primers. Assay used: immunoSEQ multiplex PCR; TCRdb lists only in-frame clones, some missing. D and trimming come from the DNA, and the V and J calls and clone size come from that table. The sample has some 300,000 clones, approximately 90% seen once. During active infection, Seattle patients enrolled and were then monitored through disease. Input material: peripheral blood. This TCR derives from a woman in her 50s with COVID-19, enrolled during active disease.

The CDR3, as DNA: TGTGCCAGCAGTTCGATCGCCCGGGGAGGCTACACCTTC. This encodes CASSSIARGGYTF. The chain carries TRBV7-2 and TRBJ1-2; D not certain. The V end was cut by 6 bases, the J end by 8 bases, with 16 bases between. From germline, CDR1 is SGHTA and CDR2 FQGNSA. The CDR3 consists of 13 residues.